The source of this TCR beta chain is a study of blood T cell repertoires in COVID-19. CDR1 is MDHEN, CDR2 SYDVKM, per germline. The CDR3 extends over 15 amino acids. The germline V and J ends were trimmed by 2 bases and 4 bases, with 12 bases remaining between them. Clones were read by immunoSEQ multiplex PCR, and TCRdb kept only the in-frame ones, dropping some. Among a few hundred thousand clones listed, about nine tenths were seen once. The TCR was taken from a woman aged 25 to 39 with COVID-19, enrolled during active disease. Source material: peripheral blood. The chain joins TRBV28 to TRBJ1-5, with D unclear. CDR3 protein: CASSLTSGGNQPQHF. CDR3 DNA: TGTGCCAGCAGTTTAACGTCCGGAGGGAATCAGCCCCAGCATTTT.